These 27 T cell receptor beta chains were all obtained from the same sample, sequenced in a study of shared clonotypes between healthy human individuals. Here immunoSEQ multiplex PCR was the method, and the copy in TCRdb shows in-frame clones only, minus some. The sample yields more than 2,000,000 clones, approximately 95% seen once. The sequencing input was naive CD4+ T cells from PBMCs. Subset: CD45RA+ positively selected. The receptors shown here come from a man aged 18-30 years in good health. Some clones in this sample may be carry-over from other donors' samples.

The V gene is TRBV5-6, the J gene TRBJ2-1; D is perhaps TRBD2 (6 bases). The germline gives CDR1 SGHDT, CDR2 YYEEEE. The CDR3 runs 16 residues. Deletions cut 4 bases from V and 3 bases from J, with 17 bases between. The CDR3 DNA is TGTGCCAGCAGCGCGTGGGGCGGGGATTTCTACAATGAGCAGTTCTTC. Translation gives CASSAWGGDFYNEQFF.

This clone has at least ten counts. The chain links TRBV2 to TRBJ2-2, with 11 bases identical to TRBD2. Germline V gene lookup returns CDR1 SNHLY and CDR2 FYNNEI. This CDR3 comprises 17 residues. Trimming took 5 bases from V and 2 from J; bases not matched to a gene: 7. DNA of the CDR3: TGTGCCAGCAGTCTGAGACTAGCGGGAATAAACACCGGGGAGCTGTTTTTT. Protein product: CASSLRLAGINTGELFF.

This chain joins TRBV4-3 and TRBJ2-2; no definite D call. V was shortened by 4 bases and J by 6 bases, with 12 bases between the two germline ends. Germline V gene data show CDR1 as LGHNA and CDR2 as YSLEER. The CDR3 is 14 residues long. CDR3 region: CASSRTLTAGELFF. The CDR3 nucleotides read TGCGCCAGCAGCCGCACTTTGACGGCCGGGGAGCTGTTTTTT.

The chain uses TRBV29-1 and TRBJ1-1, with D uncertain. Trimming shortened V by 1 base and J by 4 bases, and 4 bases separated the two germline ends. The CDR3 is made up of 11 amino acids. Germline V gene lookup returns CDR1 SQVTM and CDR2 ANQGSEA. CDR3 bases: TGCAGCGTTGAAGCGAGCACTGAAGCTTTCTTT. This codes for CSVEASTEAFF.

The chain recombines TRBV11-2 with TRBJ2-1; 7 bases are a match to TRBD1. From germline, CDR1 is SGHAT and CDR2 FQNNGV. The ends lost 5 bases at V and 6 bases at J; junction bases unmatched: 13. CDR3 length: 16 residues. The CDR3 spells CASSPLKGAVGNEQFF. CDR3 coding DNA: TGTGCCAGCAGCCCTCTTAAGGGGGCGGTGGGCAATGAGCAGTTCTTC.

This chain joins TRBV20-1 and TRBJ2-1; 8 bases match TRBD2. The V segment lost 6 bases and the J segment 10 bases; nucleotides outside the gene matches: 5. CDR1 and CDR2 (germline): DFQATT, SNEGSKA (reference sequence). The CDR3 extends over 11 amino acids. CDR3 sequence: CSAETSDEQFF. The CDR3 DNA follows: TGCAGTGCCGAGACTAGCGACGAGCAGTTCTTC.

The genes are TRBV15 and TRBJ2-7, with 7 nucleotides matching TRBD1. Germline CDR1 LNHNV, CDR2 YYDKDF (reference sequence). Germline trimming cut 4 bases from V and 1 base from J; bases unmatched to any gene: 7. CDR3 length: 15 amino acids. The CDR3 DNA sequence: TGTGCCACCAGCAATACAGGGGCCCCTTCCTACGAGCAGTACTTC. As protein: CATSNTGAPSYEQYF.

V is TRBV7-3 and J is TRBJ2-3; D is undetermined. The CDR3 runs 17 residues. V was cut by 3 bases and J by 0 bases, with 16 bases left in between. Germline CDR1 SGHTA, CDR2 FQGTGA. CDR3 protein: CASSLDGPGPSTDTQYF. DNA of the CDR3: TGTGCCAGCAGCTTGGATGGTCCAGGACCTAGCACAGATACGCAGTATTTT. Variable domain in full (rest from reference TRBV7-3 and TRBJ2-3): GAGVSQTPSNKVTEKGKYVELRCDPISGHTALYWYRQSLGQGPEFLIYFQGTGAADDSGLPNDRFFAVRPEGSVSTLKIQRTERGDSAVYLCASSLDGPGPSTDTQYFGPGTRLTVL.

V gene TRBV7-2 combines with J gene TRBJ2-3; D call uncertain. V was trimmed by 1 base and J by 0 bases, leaving 11 bases between them. Germline CDR1 and CDR2: SGHTA and FQGNSA. This CDR3 comprises 16 residues. CDR3 nucleotides: TGTGCCAGCAGCTTAGGTGTGGACGCTAGCACAGATACGCAGTATTTT. This codes for CASSLGVDASTDTQYF.

The rearrangement uses TRBV11-1 and TRBJ2-5; maybe TRBD1 (6 bases). The CDR3 consists of 15 residues. With 4 bases removed from V and 2 bases from J, the gap between germline ends came to 14 bases. CDR1 SGHAT and CDR2 FQDESV come from the germline V gene (reference sequence). Written as DNA, the CDR3 is TGTGCCAGCAGCTCCCGGGACACCCGACAAGAGACCCAGTACTTC. This codes for CASSSRDTRQETQYF.

Comment on this clone: Different DNA sequences within this sample yield the same CDR3. This rearrangement joins TRBV29-1 to TRBJ1-1, with a possible D match to TRBD1 (6 bases). This CDR3 spans 13 amino acids. Trimming pared 6 bases from V and 0 bases from J, leaving 11 bases between. The germline CDR1 and CDR2 sequences are SQVTM and ANQGSEA. The CDR3 spells CSVQGIMNTEAFF. CDR3 nucleotide sequence: TGCAGCGTCCAGGGGATCATGAACACTGAAGCTTTCTTT.

This sequence joins TRBV29-1 and TRBJ2-3; D not resolved. Germline V gene sequence: CDR1 SQVTM, CDR2 ANQGSEA. CDR3 length: 14 residues. The V gene lost 7 bases and the J gene lost 0 bases, with 14 bases spanning the gap. For the CDR3, the DNA is TGCAGCGCCCCCTCCGTGCGGAGCACAGATACGCAGTATTTT. It encodes CSAPSVRSTDTQYF.

The chain has TRBV6-5 and TRBJ1-5, with D perhaps matching TRBD1 (5 bases). The CDR3 totals 14 residues. Trimming cost V 4 bases and J 6 bases, with 13 bases left between them. CDR1 and CDR2 (germline): MNHEY, SVGAGI. Written as DNA, the CDR3 is TGTGCCAGCAGTTCCACTGGGACCTTTCAGCCCCAGCATTTT. Its translation is CASSSTGTFQPQHF.

This clone was observed once. V is TRBV28 and J is TRBJ2-7; 9 bases fit TRBD2. Germline-derived CDR1 and CDR2 are MDHEN and SYDVKM. There are 15 residues in the CDR3. V shed 6 bases and J 6 bases; nucleotides not matched to a gene: 12. The CDR3 loop reads CASSGGGTSSFEQYF. CDR3 nucleotides: TGTGCCAGCAGCGGGGGAGGGACTAGCTCTTTCGAGCAGTACTTC.

The V and J genes are TRBV1 and TRBJ2-7; the D segment call TRBD1 is taken from the table without a DNA check. TRBV1 is a pseudogene segment. This CDR3 is 17 amino acids long. This chain's CDR3 is CTSSQDRQKRFSYEQYF. For the CDR3, the DNA is TGCACCAGCAGCCAAGACAGACAGAAGAGATTCTCCTACGAGCAGTACTTC.

CDR3 nucleotide sequence: TGTGCCAGCAGACCAGACCCTAGGAGCTCCTACGAGCAGTACTTC. This translates into CASRPDPRSSYEQYF. The genes are TRBV6-5 and TRBJ2-7; no clear D gene. The V gene lost 6 bases and the J gene lost 0 bases, with 15 bases spanning the gap. This CDR3 is built from 15 residues. The germline V gene encodes CDR1 MNHEY and CDR2 SVGAGI.

The chain joins TRBV28 to TRBJ2-7; tentative D call: TRBD2 (6 bases). Germline-derived CDR1 and CDR2 are MDHEN and SYDVKM. With 2 bases removed from V and 0 bases from J, the gap between germline ends came to 11 bases. The CDR3 spans 15 residues. CDR3 sequence: CASSLRASDSYEQYF. The DNA for the CDR3 is TGTGCCAGCAGTTTACGGGCTAGCGACTCCTACGAGCAGTACTTC.

Comment on this clone: This same CDR3 is encoded by further DNA sequences in the sample. The V gene is TRBV6-1, the J gene TRBJ1-5; D perhaps matches TRBD1 (5 bases). Per germline, CDR1 MNHNS and CDR2 SASEGT. Trimming pared 2 bases from V and 5 bases from J, leaving 10 bases between. This CDR3 is 14 amino acids long. CDR3 bases: TGTGCCAGCAGTGAACAGGGACGGGATCAGCCCCAGCATTTT. Protein product: CASSEQGRDQPQHF.

The rearrangement links TRBV7-9 to TRBJ1-1; weak D call: TRBD1 (5 bases). CDR1 and CDR2 from the germline V gene are SEHNR and FQNEAQ (reference sequence). The CDR3 length is 18 residues. V gave up 4 bases and J gave up 2 bases, with 23 bases separating them. CDR3 residues: CASSSQRGGWGKNTEAFF. CDR3 in DNA: TGTGCCAGCAGCTCCCAGCGGGGGGGATGGGGCAAAAACACTGAAGCTTTCTTT.

The chain recombines TRBV11-2 with TRBJ1-1; the D is unclear. Germline loops: CDR1 SGHAT, CDR2 FQNNGV. V was trimmed by 1 base and J by 0 bases, leaving 9 bases between them. The CDR3 has 15 amino acids. The CDR3 is CASSLAPTMNTEAFF. The CDR3 nucleotides are TGTGCCAGCAGCTTAGCTCCGACCATGAACACTGAAGCTTTCTTT.

The chain links TRBV7-2 to TRBJ1-2; no definite D call. Germline CDR1 SGHTA, CDR2 FQGNSA. The V gene lost 5 bases and the J gene lost 7 bases, with 11 bases spanning the gap. The CDR3 spans 12 residues. CDR3 bases: TGTGCCAGCAGCCGGTATGGAGGTGGCTACACCTTC. Encoded protein: CASSRYGGGYTF.

J is TRBJ1-2 and V is TRBV28; weak D call: TRBD1 (5 bases). CDR3 length: 15 amino acids. Between the trimmed V and J ends, which lost 5 bases and 0 bases, there was a span of 13 bases. The germline gives CDR1 MDHEN, CDR2 SYDVKM. The CDR3, as DNA: TGTGCCAGCAGTCCGGTTGGGGGTCCTAACTATGGCTACACCTTC. Amino acids: CASSPVGGPNYGYTF.

This rearrangement joins TRBV29-1 to TRBJ2-3; D unresolved. CDR3 size: 12 residues. From germline, CDR1 is SQVTM and CDR2 ANQGSEA. Between the trimmed V and J ends, which lost 4 bases and 2 bases, there was a span of 7 bases. The CDR3 DNA follows: TGCAGCGTTGTACGGATCACAGATACGCAGTATTTT. It codes for CSVVRITDTQYF.

The J gene is TRBJ2-3, the V gene TRBV6-6, with D maybe TRBD1 (5 bases). The V end lost 5 bases, the J end lost 7 bases, and 10 bases lay between the germline ends. The CDR3 runs 12 residues. Per the germline V gene, CDR1 is MNHNY and CDR2 is SVGAGI (reference sequence). Here the CDR3 DNA reads TGTGCCAGCAGTGACAGCGATTATACGCAGTATTTT. It is translated as CASSDSDYTQYF.

The rearrangement joins TRBV5-5 to TRBJ1-2; 9 bases fit TRBD1. The germline gives CDR1 SGHKS, CDR2 YYEKEE (reference sequence). The CDR3 runs to 15 residues. V dropped 0 bases and J dropped 5; count of bases not matched to a gene: 5. In nucleotides, the CDR3 is TGTGCCAGCAGCTTGGGCGGGACAGGGTTTTATGGCTACACCTTC. It yields the protein CASSLGGTGFYGYTF.

The J gene is TRBJ1-5, the V gene TRBV20-1; a possible D gene is TRBD1 (6 bases). Germline V gene lookup returns CDR1 DFQATT and CDR2 SNEGSKA (reference sequence). V lost 4 bases, J lost 10 bases, and 11 bases lay in between. The CDR3 extends over 11 amino acids. In DNA, the CDR3 is TGCAGTGCTACCCCCGGGGGCCCCCAGCATTTT. It encodes CSATPGGPQHF.

The chain has TRBV5-1 and TRBJ2-7; 8 bases map to TRBD1. CDR1 and CDR2 from the germline V gene are SGHRS and YFSETQ. J was trimmed by 5 bases and V by 3 bases; bases with no gene match: 13. The CDR3 runs to 16 residues. CDR3 protein: CASSYPSGTGAHEQYF. Written as DNA, the CDR3 is TGCGCCAGCAGCTATCCCTCCGGGACAGGTGCCCACGAGCAGTACTTC.